Following are 2 T cell receptor beta chains from one sample sequenced in a study of beta chain features in type 1 diabetes. Regarding the study as a whole: The study found moderately but significantly shorter TCRB CDR3s in all four CD4+ subsets of Type 1 diabetes patients.

Their recognized antigens are unknown. Isolated RNA was reverse transcribed in full, so expressed TCRB transcripts were sequenced. The table came from immunoSEQ multiplex PCR; TCRdb's copy has only in-frame clones and leaves some out. The profile shows over 150,000 clones, approximately 10% of them singletons. The specimen was central memory CD4+ T cells from blood. All receptors derive from a man aged 30 to 39 with type 1 diabetes.

The chain links TRBV6-6 to TRBJ2-1; 11 nucleotides line up with TRBD2. Germline CDR1 reads MNHNY; CDR2 reads SVGAGI (reference sequence). The CDR3 has 16 amino acids. J gave up 14 bases and V 6 bases, and 18 bases lay outside the gene matches. CDR3 residues: CASSAPSGLAEKMEFF. CDR3 DNA: TGTGCCAGCAGCGCCCCGTCGGGACTAGCGGAAAAGATGGAGTTCTTC.

This clone was seen only a few times. This chain links TRBV7-9 with TRBJ2-1; TRBD2 matches 7 bases. Germline V CDR1 and CDR2: SEHNR, FQNEAQ (reference sequence). V trimming: 5 bases; J trimming: 12 bases; junction bases outside the gene matches: 16. The CDR3 covers 15 residues. CDR3 in DNA: TGTGCCAGCAGCCGAGCGGGGAGCGGTGCAATGGGGCAGTTCTTC. Translation: CASSRAGSGAMGQFF.